This entry concerns a single T cell receptor beta chain. Assay: immunoSEQ multiplex PCR; the TCRdb copy retains only in-frame clones and omits some. The table includes about 76,000 clones, about 91% detected once. Germline CDR1 LGHNA, CDR2 YNFKEQ. The CDR3 extends over 17 amino acids. V was pared by 1 base and J by 3 bases, with 11 bases of the junction left unmatched. The data are from a study of resident and recirculating memory T cells in vitiligo. The source is a male donor with vitiligo. The specimen was blood. The rearrangement joins TRBV4-2 to TRBJ1-1, with 7 bases fitting TRBD1. CDR3 in DNA: TGTGCCAGCAGCCAAGTTATGTCCGCAGGGGGTTACACTGAAGCTTTCTTT. Its translation is CASSQVMSAGGYTEAFF.